Listed below are T cell receptor beta chains from one sample, sequenced in a study of blood T cell repertoires in COVID-19. The repertoire was sequenced with immunoSEQ multiplex PCR; TCRdb's copy has only in-frame clones and lacks some. The repertoire holds roughly 69,000 clones, with 80% to 90% as singletons. The sample comprised peripheral blood. All receptors come from a man aged 45-60 years with active COVID-19. CDR3s include the opening cysteine and the closing phenylalanine or tryptophan. D genes are given only for firm matches. Clone size is shown for a subset of rows, as once, few, many or a class of expanded clone.

V gene: TRBV3-1/TRBV3-2; clone size: -; D gene: TRBD1; J gene: TRBJ2-6; CDR3 DNA: TGTGCCAGCAGCCAAGATCCCAGGGGGCCGTTCTCTGGGGCCAACGTCCTGACTTTC; CDR3 protein: CASSQDPRGPFSGANVLTF
V gene: TRBV7-2; clone size: -; D gene: -; J gene: TRBJ2-1; CDR3 DNA: TGTGCCAGCAGCTTAGTCCCGTACAATGAGCAGTTCTTC; CDR3 protein: CASSLVPYNEQFF
V gene: TRBV15; clone size: -; D gene: TRBD2; J gene: TRBJ2-2; CDR3 DNA: TGTGCCTCGGCACGGGGGGGCGGGGCCGGGGAGCTGTTTTTT; CDR3 protein: CASARGGGAGELFF
V gene: TRBV10-3; clone size: -; D gene: -; J gene: TRBJ1-3; CDR3 DNA: TGTGCCGTGAGGGACTTAACTGGAAACACCATATATTTT; CDR3 protein: CAVRDLTGNTIYF
V gene: TRBV19; clone size: -; D gene: -; J gene: TRBJ1-5; CDR3 DNA: TGTGCCAGTAGTCCTAACAGGGTCAGTGGCAATCAGCCCCAGCATTTT; CDR3 protein: CASSPNRVSGNQPQHF
V gene: TRBV27; clone size: -; D gene: TRBD1; J gene: TRBJ1-5; CDR3 DNA: TGTGCCAGCAGGACCGGGACAGGGAGCAATCAGCCCCAGCATTTT; CDR3 protein: CASRTGTGSNQPQHF
V gene: TRBV19; clone size: -; D gene: -; J gene: TRBJ1-1; CDR3 DNA: TGTGCCAGTAGCGGACGGAGGGACGCGAACACTGAAGCTTTCTTT; CDR3 protein: CASSGRRDANTEAFF
V gene: TRBV7-9; clone size: -; D gene: -; J gene: TRBJ2-7; CDR3 DNA: TGTGCCAGCAGCCCAAGGGCGGGACCCGCCCGCACCTACGAGCAGTACTTC; CDR3 protein: CASSPRAGPARTYEQYF
V gene: TRBV27; clone size: -; D gene: -; J gene: TRBJ1-5; CDR3 DNA: TGTGCCAGCAGCCCAGGGTCGGTGTCTCAGCCCCAGCATTTT; CDR3 protein: CASSPGSVSQPQHF
V gene: TRBV4-3; clone size: -; D gene: -; J gene: TRBJ2-2; CDR3 DNA: TGCGCCAGCAGCCATCTCACCGGGGAGCTGTTTTTT; CDR3 protein: CASSHLTGELFF
V gene: TRBV11-2; clone size: few; D gene: -; J gene: TRBJ1-1; CDR3 DNA: TGTGCCAGCAGCTTAGAATCCGGGTTCGACACTGAAGCTTTCTTT; CDR3 protein: CASSLESGFDTEAFF
V gene: TRBV28; clone size: -; D gene: -; J gene: TRBJ2-7; CDR3 DNA: TGTGCCAGCAGTTTCCAACAGGGCCCCTACGAGCAGTACTTC; CDR3 protein: CASSFQQGPYEQYF
V gene: TRBV6-6; clone size: -; D gene: -; J gene: TRBJ1-2; CDR3 DNA: TGTGCCAGCAGTCCGGGGAACAGTCTCGGATATGGCTACACCTTC; CDR3 protein: CASSPGNSLGYGYTF
V gene: TRBV28; clone size: -; D gene: -; J gene: TRBJ1-4; CDR3 DNA: TGTGCCAGCAGTTTATCCCCCACAGGGTTGAATGAAAAACTGTTTTTT; CDR3 protein: CASSLSPTGLNEKLFF